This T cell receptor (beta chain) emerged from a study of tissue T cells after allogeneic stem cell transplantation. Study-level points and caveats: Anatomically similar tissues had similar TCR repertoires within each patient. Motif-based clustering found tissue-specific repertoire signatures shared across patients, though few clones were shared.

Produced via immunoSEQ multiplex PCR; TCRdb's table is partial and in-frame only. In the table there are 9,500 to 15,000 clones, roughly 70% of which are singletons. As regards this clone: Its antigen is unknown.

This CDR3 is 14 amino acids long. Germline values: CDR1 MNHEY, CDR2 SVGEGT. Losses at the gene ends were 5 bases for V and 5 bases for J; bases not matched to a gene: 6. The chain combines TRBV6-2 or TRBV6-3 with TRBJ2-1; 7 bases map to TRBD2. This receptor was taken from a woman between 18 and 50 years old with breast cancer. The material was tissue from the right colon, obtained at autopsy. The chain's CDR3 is CASSAGETHNEQFF. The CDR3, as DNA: TGTGCCAGCAGTGCGGGAGAGACCCACAATGAGCAGTTCTTC.